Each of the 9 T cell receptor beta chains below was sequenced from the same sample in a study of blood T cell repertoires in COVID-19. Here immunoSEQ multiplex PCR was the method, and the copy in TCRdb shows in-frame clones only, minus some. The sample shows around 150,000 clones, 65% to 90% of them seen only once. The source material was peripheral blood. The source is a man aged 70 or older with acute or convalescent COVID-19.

The CDR3 region is CASSSGLAGGYNEQFF. CDR3 nucleotides: TGTGCCAGCAGCTCGGGACTAGCGGGCGGGTACAATGAGCAGTTCTTC. This chain links TRBV7-3 with TRBJ2-1, with TRBD2 matching 12 bases. Trimming at V came to 4 bases and at J to 4 bases, leaving 5 bases not matched to a gene. The germline V gene has CDR1 SGHTA and CDR2 FQGTGA. The CDR3 is made up of 16 amino acids.

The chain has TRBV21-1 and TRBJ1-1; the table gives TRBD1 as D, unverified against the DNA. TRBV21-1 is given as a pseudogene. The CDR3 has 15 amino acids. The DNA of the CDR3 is TGTGCCAGCAGCCTTGGACAGGCCTCGAACACTGAAGCTTTCTTT. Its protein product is CASSLGQASNTEAFF.

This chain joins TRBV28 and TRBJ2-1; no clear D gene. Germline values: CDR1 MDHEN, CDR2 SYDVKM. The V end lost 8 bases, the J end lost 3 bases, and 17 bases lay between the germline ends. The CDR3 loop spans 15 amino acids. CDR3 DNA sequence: TGTGCCAGCCGTCTCCCCCGAGCCCTCTACAATGAGCAGTTCTTC. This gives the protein CASRLPRALYNEQFF.

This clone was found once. The CDR3 is CASSYEGHRNQPQHF. CDR3 nucleotides: TGTGCCAGCAGTTACGAGGGACACCGCAATCAGCCCCAGCATTTT. The chain links TRBV6-6 to TRBJ1-5; TRBD1 might be the D (6 bases). The CDR3 spans 15 residues. Trimming shortened V by 2 bases and J by 2 bases, and 10 bases separated the two germline ends. CDR1 is MNHNY, CDR2 SVGAGI, per germline (reference sequence).

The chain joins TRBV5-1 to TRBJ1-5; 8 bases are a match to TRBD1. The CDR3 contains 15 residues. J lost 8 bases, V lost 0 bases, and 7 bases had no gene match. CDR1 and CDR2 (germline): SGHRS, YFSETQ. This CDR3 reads CASSLAGTGEEPQHF. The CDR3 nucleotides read TGCGCCAGCAGCTTGGCCGGGACAGGCGAGGAGCCCCAGCATTTT.

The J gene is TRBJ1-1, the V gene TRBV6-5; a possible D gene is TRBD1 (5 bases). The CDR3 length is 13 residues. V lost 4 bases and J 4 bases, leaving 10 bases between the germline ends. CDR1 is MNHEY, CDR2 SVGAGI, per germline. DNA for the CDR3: TGTGCCAGCAGTTCAGGGAGGCGCACTGAAGCTTTCTTT. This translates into CASSSGRRTEAFF.

The CDR3 region has the DNA TGTGCCAGCAGCCAAGCGGTCGGGAGCTCCTACGAGCAGTACTTC. This sequence encodes CASSQAVGSSYEQYF. The rearrangement links TRBV3-1 (or the pseudogene TRBV3-2) to TRBJ2-7; a weak D match, TRBD2 (6 bases). This CDR3 is built from 15 residues. V lost 1 base, J lost 0 bases, and 10 bases lay in between. Germline V gene data show CDR1 as LGHDT and CDR2 as YNNKEL (reference sequence).

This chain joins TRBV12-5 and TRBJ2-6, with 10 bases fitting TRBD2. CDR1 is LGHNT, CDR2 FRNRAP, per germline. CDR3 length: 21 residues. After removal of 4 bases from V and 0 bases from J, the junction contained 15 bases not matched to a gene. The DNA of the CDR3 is TGTGCTAGTGGTTCATACCAGGAGAGACTAGCGGGTTCCTCTGGGGCCAACGTCCTGACTTTC. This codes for CASGSYQERLAGSSGANVLTF.

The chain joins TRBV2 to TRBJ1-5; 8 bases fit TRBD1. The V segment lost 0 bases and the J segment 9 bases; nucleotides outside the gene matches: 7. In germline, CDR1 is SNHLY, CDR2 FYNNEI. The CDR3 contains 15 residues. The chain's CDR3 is CASSEALQGVGPQHF. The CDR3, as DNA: TGTGCCAGCAGTGAAGCGCTACAGGGGGTAGGGCCCCAGCATTTT.